Detailed here is one T cell receptor beta chain. Its antigen is unknown. This entry is derived from a study of T cell responses to AZD1222 COVID-19 vaccine. Study-level findings and limits: Donors were largely white British and mainly female; clonal diversity was possibly underestimated.

V gave up 1 base and J gave up 6 bases; unmatched junction bases: 9. The CDR3 is made up of 16 amino acids. Germline V gives CDR1 SGHRS, CDR2 YFSETQ. Clones were sequenced by immunoSEQ multiplex PCR, and TCRdb holds only the in-frame ones, with some missing. The sample shows 45,000 to 70,000 clones, roughly 90% of them seen only once. The J gene is TRBJ2-2, the V gene TRBV5-1; 7 nucleotides agree with TRBD1. The source of this sequence is an adult who received the AZD1222 COVID-19 vaccine. Specimen: peripheral blood, collected 28 days after the second AZD1222 dose. DNA of the CDR3: TGCGCCAGCAGCTTGCGACAGGGTCCCGTCCCCGGGGAGCTGTTTTTT. Translating gives CASSLRQGPVPGELFF. Drawing the rest from reference TRBV5-1 and TRBJ2-2, the complete variable domain is KAGVTQTPRYLIKTRGQQVTLSCSPISGHRSVSWYQQTPGQGLQFLFEYFSETQRNKGNFPGRFSGRQFSNSRSEMNVSTLELGDSALYLCASSLRQGPVPGELFFGEGSRLTVL.